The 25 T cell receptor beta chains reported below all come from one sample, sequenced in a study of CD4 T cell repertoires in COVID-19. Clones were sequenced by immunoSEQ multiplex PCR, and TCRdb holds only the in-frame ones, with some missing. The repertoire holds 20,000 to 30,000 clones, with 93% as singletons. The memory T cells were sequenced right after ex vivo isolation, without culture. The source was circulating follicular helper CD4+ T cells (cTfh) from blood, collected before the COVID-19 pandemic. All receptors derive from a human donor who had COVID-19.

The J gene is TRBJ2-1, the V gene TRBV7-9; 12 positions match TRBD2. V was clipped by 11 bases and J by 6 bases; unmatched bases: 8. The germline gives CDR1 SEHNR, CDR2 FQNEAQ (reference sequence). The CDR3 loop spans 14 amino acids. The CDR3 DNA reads TGTGCCGGAAAAACTAGCGGGAGGCCCAATGAGCAGTTCTTC. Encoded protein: CAGKTSGRPNEQFF.

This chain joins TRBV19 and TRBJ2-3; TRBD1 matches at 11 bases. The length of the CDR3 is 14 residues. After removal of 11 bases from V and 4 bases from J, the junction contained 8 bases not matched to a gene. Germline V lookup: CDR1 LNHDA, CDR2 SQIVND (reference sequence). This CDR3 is CASHQGQGADTQYF. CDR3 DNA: TGTGCCTCCCATCAGGGACAGGGGGCAGATACGCAGTATTTT.

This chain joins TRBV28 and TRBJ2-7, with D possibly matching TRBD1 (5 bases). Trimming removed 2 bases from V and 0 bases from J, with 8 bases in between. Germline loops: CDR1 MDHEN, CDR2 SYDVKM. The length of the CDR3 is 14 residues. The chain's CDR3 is CASSLVTVSYEQYF. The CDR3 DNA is TGTGCCAGCAGTTTAGTGACAGTCTCCTACGAGCAGTACTTC.

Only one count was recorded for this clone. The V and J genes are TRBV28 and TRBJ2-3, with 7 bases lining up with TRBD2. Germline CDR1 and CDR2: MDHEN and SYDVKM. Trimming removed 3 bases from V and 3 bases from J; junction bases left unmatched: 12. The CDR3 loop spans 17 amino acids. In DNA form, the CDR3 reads TGTGCCAGCAGTTTGGTAGGTGGGAGGGCCAGGACAGATACGCAGTATTTT. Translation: CASSLVGGRARTDTQYF.

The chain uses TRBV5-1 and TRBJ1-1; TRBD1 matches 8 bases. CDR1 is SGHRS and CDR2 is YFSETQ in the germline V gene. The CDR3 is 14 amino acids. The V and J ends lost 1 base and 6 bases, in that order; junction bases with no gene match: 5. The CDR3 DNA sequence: TGCGCCAGCAGCTTGACAGGGGGTAGGCCTGAAGCTTTCTTT. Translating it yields CASSLTGGRPEAFF. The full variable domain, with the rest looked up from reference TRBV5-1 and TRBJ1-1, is KAGVTQTPRYLIKTRGQQVTLSCSPISGHRSVSWYQQTPGQGLQFLFEYFSETQRNKGNFPGRFSGRQFSNSRSEMNVSTLELGDSALYLCASSLTGGRPEAFFGQGTRLTVV.

CDR3 nucleotide sequence: TGTGCCAGCAGTTTATTAGGACAGGGCTCCTACAATGAGCAGTTCTTC. It yields the protein CASSLLGQGSYNEQFF. The chain recombines TRBV27 with TRBJ2-1; 8 bases match TRBD1. Germline CDR1 MNHEY, CDR2 SMNVEV (reference sequence). Trimming cost V 1 base and J 0 bases; bases outside gene matches: 2. This CDR3 is built from 16 residues.

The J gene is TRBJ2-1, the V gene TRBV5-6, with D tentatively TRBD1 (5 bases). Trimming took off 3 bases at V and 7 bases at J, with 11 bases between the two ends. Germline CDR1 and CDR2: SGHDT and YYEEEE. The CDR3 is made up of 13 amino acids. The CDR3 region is CASSWGLENEQFF. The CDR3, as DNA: TGTGCCAGCAGCTGGGGCCTAGAAAATGAGCAGTTCTTC.

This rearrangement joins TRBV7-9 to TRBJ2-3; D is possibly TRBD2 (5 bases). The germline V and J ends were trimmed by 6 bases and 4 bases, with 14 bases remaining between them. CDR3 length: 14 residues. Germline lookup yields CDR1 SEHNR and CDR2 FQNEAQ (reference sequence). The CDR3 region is CASSPGRAADTQYF. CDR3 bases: TGTGCCAGCAGTCCAGGAAGAGCGGCAGATACGCAGTATTTT.

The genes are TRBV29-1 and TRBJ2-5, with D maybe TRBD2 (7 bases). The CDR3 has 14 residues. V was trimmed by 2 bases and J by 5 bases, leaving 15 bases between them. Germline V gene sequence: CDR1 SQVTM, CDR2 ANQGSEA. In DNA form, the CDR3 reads TGCAGCGTTGAACAACACAGGGAGGGGGAGACCCAGTACTTC. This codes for CSVEQHREGETQYF. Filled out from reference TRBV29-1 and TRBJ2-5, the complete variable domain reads SAVISQKPSRDICQRGTSLTIQCQVDSQVTMMFWYRQQPGQSLTLIATANQGSEATYESGFVIDKFPISRPNLTFSTLTVSNMSPEDSSIYLCSVEQHREGETQYFGPGTRLLVL.

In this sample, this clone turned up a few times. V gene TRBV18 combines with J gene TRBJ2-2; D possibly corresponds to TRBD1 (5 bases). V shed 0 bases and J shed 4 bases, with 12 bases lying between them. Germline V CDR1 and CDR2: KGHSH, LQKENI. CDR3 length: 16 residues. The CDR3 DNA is TGTGCCAGCTCACCACCGCAGGGAAGGACCACCGGGGAGCTGTTTTTT. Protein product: CASSPPQGRTTGELFF.

The CDR3: CASSSTPFRGNYGYTF. CDR3 nucleotides: TGCGCCAGCAGCTCCACGCCGTTTCGAGGGAACTATGGCTACACCTTC. The chain combines TRBV5-1 with TRBJ1-2, with D unresolved. CDR3 length: 16 amino acids. The V end lost 3 bases, the J end lost 2 bases, and 17 bases lay between the germline ends. Germline assignment: CDR1 SGHRS and CDR2 YFSETQ. Using reference TRBV5-1 and TRBJ1-2 for the parts outside the CDR3, the full variable domain is KAGVTQTPRYLIKTRGQQVTLSCSPISGHRSVSWYQQTPGQGLQFLFEYFSETQRNKGNFPGRFSGRQFSNSRSEMNVSTLELGDSALYLCASSSTPFRGNYGYTFGSGTRLTVV.

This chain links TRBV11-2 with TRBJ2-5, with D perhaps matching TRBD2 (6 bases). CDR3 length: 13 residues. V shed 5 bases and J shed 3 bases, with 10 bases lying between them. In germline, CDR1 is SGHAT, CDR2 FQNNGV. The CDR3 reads CASSLGGEETQYF. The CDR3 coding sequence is TGTGCCAGCAGCCTGGGGGGTGAAGAGACCCAGTACTTC.

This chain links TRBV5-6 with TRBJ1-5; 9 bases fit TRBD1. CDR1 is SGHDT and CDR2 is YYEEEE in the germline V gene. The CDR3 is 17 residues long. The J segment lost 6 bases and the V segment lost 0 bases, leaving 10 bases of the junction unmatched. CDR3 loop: CASSLGGLTTGGQPQHF. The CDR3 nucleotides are TGTGCCAGCAGCTTGGGGGGGCTGACGACAGGGGGTCAGCCCCAGCATTTT.

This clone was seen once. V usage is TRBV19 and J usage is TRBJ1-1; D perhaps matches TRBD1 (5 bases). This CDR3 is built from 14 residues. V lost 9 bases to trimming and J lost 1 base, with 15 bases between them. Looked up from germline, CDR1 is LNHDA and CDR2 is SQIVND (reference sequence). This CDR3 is CASRPGAGNTEAFF. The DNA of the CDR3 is TGTGCCAGCCGACCTGGGGCAGGGAACACTGAAGCTTTCTTT.

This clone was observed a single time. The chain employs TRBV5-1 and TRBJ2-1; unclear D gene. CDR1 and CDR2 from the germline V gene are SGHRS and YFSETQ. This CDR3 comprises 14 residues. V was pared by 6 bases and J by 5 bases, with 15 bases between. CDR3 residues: CASKNRLVDNEQFF. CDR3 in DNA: TGCGCCAGCAAGAATAGGCTAGTCGACAATGAGCAGTTCTTC.

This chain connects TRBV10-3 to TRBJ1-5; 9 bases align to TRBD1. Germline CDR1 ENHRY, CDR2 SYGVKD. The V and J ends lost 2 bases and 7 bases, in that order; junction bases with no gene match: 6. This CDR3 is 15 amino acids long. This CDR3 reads CAISEGQGPQQPQHF. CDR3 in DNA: TGTGCCATCAGTGAGGGACAGGGGCCCCAACAGCCCCAGCATTTT.

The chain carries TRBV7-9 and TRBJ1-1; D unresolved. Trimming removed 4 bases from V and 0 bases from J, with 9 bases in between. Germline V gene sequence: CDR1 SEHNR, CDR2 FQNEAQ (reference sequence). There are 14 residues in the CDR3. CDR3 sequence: CASSSQVMNTEAFF. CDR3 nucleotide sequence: TGTGCCAGCAGCTCTCAGGTTATGAACACTGAAGCTTTCTTT. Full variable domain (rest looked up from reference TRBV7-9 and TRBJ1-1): DTGVSQNPRHKITKRGQNVTFRCDPISEHNRLYWYRQTLGQGPEFLTYFQNEAQLEKSRLLSDRFSAERPKGSFSTLEIQRTEQGDSAMYLCASSSQVMNTEAFFGQGTRLTVV.

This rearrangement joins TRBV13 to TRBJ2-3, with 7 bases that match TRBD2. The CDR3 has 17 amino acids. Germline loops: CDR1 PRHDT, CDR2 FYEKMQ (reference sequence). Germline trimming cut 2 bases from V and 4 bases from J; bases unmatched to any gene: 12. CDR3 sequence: CASSLKAGETLADTQYF. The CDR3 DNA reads TGTGCCAGCAGCTTAAAGGCGGGAGAGACATTGGCAGATACGCAGTATTTT. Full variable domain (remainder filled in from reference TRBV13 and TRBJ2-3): AAGVIQSPRHLIKEKRETATLKCYPIPRHDTVYWYQQGPGQDPQFLISFYEKMQSDKGSIPDRFSAQQFSDYHSELNMSSLELGDSALYFCASSLKAGETLADTQYFGPGTRLTVL.

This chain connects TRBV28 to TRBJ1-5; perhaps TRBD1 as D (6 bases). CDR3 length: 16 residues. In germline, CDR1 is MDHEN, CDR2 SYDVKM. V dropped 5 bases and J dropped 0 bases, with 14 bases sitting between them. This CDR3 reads CASSPLGAASNQPQHF. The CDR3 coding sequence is TGTGCCAGCAGTCCATTGGGGGCGGCTAGCAATCAGCCCCAGCATTTT.

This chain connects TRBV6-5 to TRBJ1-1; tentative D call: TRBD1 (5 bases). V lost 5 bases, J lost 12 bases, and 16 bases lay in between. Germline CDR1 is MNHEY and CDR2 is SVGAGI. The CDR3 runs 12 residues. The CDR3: CASSTSPPGTFF. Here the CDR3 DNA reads TGTGCCAGCAGTACTAGCCCCCCAGGGACTTTCTTT.

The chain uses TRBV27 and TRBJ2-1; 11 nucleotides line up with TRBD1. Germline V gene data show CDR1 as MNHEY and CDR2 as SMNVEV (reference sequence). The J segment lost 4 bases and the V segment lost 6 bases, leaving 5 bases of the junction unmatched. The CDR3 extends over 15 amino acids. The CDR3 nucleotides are TGTGCCAGCAGCTTGGACAGGGGGCCTTACAATGAGCAGTTCTTC. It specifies CASSLDRGPYNEQFF.

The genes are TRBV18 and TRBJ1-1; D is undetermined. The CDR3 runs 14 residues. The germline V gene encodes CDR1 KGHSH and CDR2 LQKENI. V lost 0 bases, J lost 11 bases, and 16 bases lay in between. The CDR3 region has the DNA TGTGCCAGCTCACCACCGAGCGGGGATGGGCGGGCTTTCTTT. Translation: CASSPPSGDGRAFF.

The CDR3 reads CASSLPTDTQYF. The CDR3 DNA follows: TGTGCCAGCAGCCTCCCCACAGATACGCAGTATTTT. The gene calls are TRBV7-9 and TRBJ2-3, with unresolved D. Trimming left V 5 bases short and J 2 bases short, with 5 bases between. The CDR3 sequence is 12 residues long. Germline lookup yields CDR1 SEHNR and CDR2 FQNEAQ (reference sequence).

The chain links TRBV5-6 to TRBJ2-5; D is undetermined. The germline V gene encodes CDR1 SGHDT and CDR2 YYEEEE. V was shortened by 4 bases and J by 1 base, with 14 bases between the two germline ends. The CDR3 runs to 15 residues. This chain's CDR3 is CASSPSTLLQETQYF. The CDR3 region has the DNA TGTGCCAGCAGCCCCTCGACTCTCCTCCAAGAGACCCAGTACTTC.

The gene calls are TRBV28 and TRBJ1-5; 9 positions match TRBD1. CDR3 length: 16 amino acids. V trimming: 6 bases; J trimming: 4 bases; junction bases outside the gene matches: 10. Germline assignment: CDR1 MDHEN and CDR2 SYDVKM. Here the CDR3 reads CASSPEGQGVNQPQHF. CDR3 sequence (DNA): TGTGCCAGCAGCCCGGAGGGACAGGGAGTAAATCAGCCCCAGCATTTT. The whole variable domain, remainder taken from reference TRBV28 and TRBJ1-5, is DVKVTQSSRYLVKRTGEKVFLECVQDMDHENMFWYRQDPGLGLRLIYFSYDVKMKEKGDIPEGYSVSREKKERFSLILESASTNQTSMYLCASSPEGQGVNQPQHFGDGTRLSIL.